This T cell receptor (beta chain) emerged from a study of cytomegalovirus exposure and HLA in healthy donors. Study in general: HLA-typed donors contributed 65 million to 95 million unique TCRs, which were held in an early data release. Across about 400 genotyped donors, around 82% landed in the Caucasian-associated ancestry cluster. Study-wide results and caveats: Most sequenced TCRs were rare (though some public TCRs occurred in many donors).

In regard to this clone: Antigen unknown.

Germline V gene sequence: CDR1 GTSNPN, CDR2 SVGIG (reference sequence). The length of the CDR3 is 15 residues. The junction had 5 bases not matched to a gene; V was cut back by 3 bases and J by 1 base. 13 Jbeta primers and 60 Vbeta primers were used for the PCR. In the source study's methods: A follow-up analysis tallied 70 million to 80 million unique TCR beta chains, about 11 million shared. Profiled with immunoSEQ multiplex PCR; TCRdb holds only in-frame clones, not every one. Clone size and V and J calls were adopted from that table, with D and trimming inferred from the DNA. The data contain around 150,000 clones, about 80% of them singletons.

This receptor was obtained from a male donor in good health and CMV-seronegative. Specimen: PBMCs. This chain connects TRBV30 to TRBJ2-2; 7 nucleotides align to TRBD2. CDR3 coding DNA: TGTGCCTGGAGGCAGGGCGGGGGGAACACCGGGGAGCTGTTTTTT. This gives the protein CAWRQGGGNTGELFF.